The rows below give T cell receptor beta chains drawn from one sample of a study of blood T cells in healthy people across ages. TCRdb fed the 5' RACE reads into MiXCR, producing one record per CDR3 protein. The sample has around 650,000 distinct CDR3 sequences, less than 45% seen once; the top ten hold about 30%. The sequenced sample was blood. All receptors come from an elderly man in good health. Both conserved end residues are part of each CDR3. The D gene is left open where the match is weak. Not all rows give a size; the values are once, few, many and, for expanded clones, a class.

D gene	V gene	J gene	clone size	CDR3 length	CDR3 DNA	CDR3 protein
-	TRBV29-1	TRBJ2-7	many	11	TGCAGCGTTGAAAAGAGCTACGAGCAGTACTTC	CSVEKSYEQYF
TRBD1	TRBV28	TRBJ2-7	-	14	TGTGCCAGCAGAACAGACAGGGACACTGACGAGCAGTATTTC	CASRTDRDTDEQYF
-	TRBV28	TRBJ2-7	-	11	TGTGCCAGCAGTCAACCCTACGAGCAGTACTTC	CASSQPYEQYF
-	TRBV20-1	TRBJ2-7	-	12	TGCAGTGCTTACGACGGCCGGAACGAGCAGTACTTC	CSAYDGRNEQYF
-	TRBV5-1	TRBJ1-2	-	13	TGCGCCAGCAGCCGCGAATCTAACTATGGCTACACCTTC	CASSRESNYGYTF
TRBD1	TRBV7-2	TRBJ2-1	many	15	TGTGCCAGCAGCTTGACAGGGGACTCCTACAATGAGCAGTTCTTC	CASSLTGDSYNEQFF
-	TRBV6-5	TRBJ1-2	few	14	TGTGCCAGCAGTTTAATAAAGGGCTCTGGAGGCTACACCTTC	CASSLIKGSGGYTF
-	TRBV10-3	TRBJ1-4	-	12	TGTGCCATCGGGGAGACTAATGAAAAACTGTTTTTT	CAIGETNEKLFF
-	TRBV20-1	TRBJ2-7	-	16	TGCAGTGCTAGAGATTGGGGGACTGGAGGGCGGGACGAGCAGTACTTC	CSARDWGTGGRDEQYF
-	TRBV3-1	TRBJ1-2	-	14	TGTGCCAGCAGCCCACCGGGACAAGGGGGGAACTACACCTTC	CASSPPGQGGNYTF
-	TRBV11-1	TRBJ2-1	many	14	TGTGCCAGCAGCTTAGTCAGGGGCAGTACAGAGCAGTTCTTC	CASSLVRGSTEQFF
TRBD1	TRBV25-1	TRBJ2-5	-	13	TGTGCCAGCATCCGACAGGGGGGCGAGACCCAGTACTTC	CASIRQGGETQYF
-	TRBV24-1	TRBJ2-5	-	14	TGTGCCACCAGTGAACCCAACAGGGAGAAGACCCAGTACTTC	CATSEPNREKTQYF
-	TRBV6-2/TRBV6-3	TRBJ2-5	-	13	TGTGCCAGCAGGACAGTGACCCAAGAGACCCAGTACTTC	CASRTVTQETQYF
-	TRBV7-2	TRBJ2-5	-	15	TGTGCCAGCAGCTTAGATGGGCAGGGGCAAGAGACCCAGTACTTC	CASSLDGQGQETQYF
-	TRBV5-1	TRBJ2-7	few	14	TGCGCCAGCAGCTTGCAGGGGTTTCAGGGCGAGCAGTACTTC	CASSLQGFQGEQYF
-	TRBV29-1	TRBJ1-1	-	13	TGCAGCGTCGCCGACAGGTTGAACACTGAAGCTTTCTTT	CSVADRLNTEAFF
-	TRBV7-9	TRBJ2-3	-	15	TGTGCCAGCAGCTTAGCGCTGGGAGACACAGATACGCAGTATTTT	CASSLALGDTDTQYF
-	TRBV20-1	TRBJ2-3	-	14	TGCAGTCCTCAGGGGGAGGGCCCCCCAGATACGCAGTATTTT	CSPQGEGPPDTQYF
TRBD2	TRBV7-2	TRBJ2-5	-	15	TGTGCCAGCAGCCTGAGCGGGGGAAAGTACAATGAGCAGTACTTC	CASSLSGGKYNEQYF
-	TRBV7-2	TRBJ2-1	many	15	TGTGCCAGCAGCTTAGAAGCGGAGGTCTACAATGAGCAGTTCTTC	CASSLEAEVYNEQFF
-	TRBV9	TRBJ2-3	-	16	TGTGCCAGCAGCGTAGTGGCTAGCCCCCTCACAGATACGCAGTATTTT	CASSVVASPLTDTQYF
-	TRBV20-1	TRBJ2-3	-	14	TGCAGTGCTGTCAGCGGTTCGTTCACAGATACGCAGTATTTT	CSAVSGSFTDTQYF
TRBD2	TRBV2	TRBJ2-7	few	15	TGTGCCAGCAGGGTTAAACTAGCGGGAGGCAACGAGCAGTACTTC	CASRVKLAGGNEQYF
-	TRBV20-1	TRBJ2-5	-	16	TGCAGTCCTAGAAAGCCCACCGGGGGCCGCAACAATGAGCAGTACTTC	CSPRKPTGGRNNEQYF
TRBD2	TRBV18	TRBJ2-3	few	15	TGTGCCAGCTCACCGTTACTAGCGGGCACAGATACGCAGTATTTT	CASSPLLAGTDTQYF
TRBD1	TRBV7-2	TRBJ2-5	many	13	TGTGCCAGCAGCTTCAGGGGGTGGGAGACCCAGTACTTC	CASSFRGWETQYF
-	TRBV7-2	TRBJ2-1	-	13	TGTGCCAGTAGTAGAGGGGGACTGCGGGAGCAGTTCTTC	CASSRGGLREQFF
-	TRBV4-3	TRBJ1-4	few	16	TGCGCCAGCAGCCAAGATCGTCGAGCGGGCTCTCTTAAACTGTTTTTT	CASSQDRRAGSLKLFF
-	TRBV20-1	TRBJ2-1	-	15	TGCAGTGCCACGGGGGGACAGGACCTCTACAATGAGCAGTTCTTC	CSATGGQDLYNEQFF
-	TRBV3-1	TRBJ1-2	-	14	TGTGCCAGCAGCCACGGACAGTCGAAGGGGGGCTACACCTTC	CASSHGQSKGGYTF
-	TRBV5-1	TRBJ1-1	-	15	TGCGCCAGCAGCTGGGGCGGGGTGGGAGCCGCTGAAGCTTTCTTT	CASSWGGVGAAEAFF
-	TRBV7-9	TRBJ2-6	-	17	TGTGCCAGCAGCTTGTCTGCAGGGGAGCCTGGGGCCAACGTCCTGACTTTC	CASSLSAGEPGANVLTF
TRBD1	TRBV7-9	TRBJ2-7	-	16	TGTGCCAGCAGCCGACTGGGACAGGGTAAGGAGGGCGAGCAGTACTTC	CASSRLGQGKEGEQYF
-	TRBV5-1	TRBJ2-3	many	15	TGCGCCAGCAGCTTGAACCAGGGGTGGGCAGATACGCAGTATTTT	CASSLNQGWADTQYF
TRBD1	TRBV4-2	TRBJ1-2	-	14	TGTGCCAGCAGTCCAACAGGGGGCGGGAATGGCTACACCTTC	CASSPTGGGNGYTF
-	TRBV4-2	TRBJ2-1	-	16	TGTGCCAGCAGCCAAGAACCTGGTTCGAGATACAATGAGCAGTTCTTC	CASSQEPGSRYNEQFF
-	TRBV5-1	TRBJ1-5	few	15	TGCGCCAGCAGCTTGGGAGTTGCGGCAAATCAGCCCCAGCATTTT	CASSLGVAANQPQHF
-	TRBV6-5	TRBJ2-7	-	15	TGTGCCAGCAGTTACTCAGGGGGTAGGACCTACGAGCAGTACTTC	CASSYSGGRTYEQYF
-	TRBV27	TRBJ2-7	-	11	TGTGCCAGCAGCAGGGGCGACGAGCAGTACTTC	CASSRGDEQYF
-	TRBV7-2	TRBJ2-7	many	13	TGTGCCAGCAGCCCACGGGCCCCCTACGAGCAGTACTTC	CASSPRAPYEQYF
-	TRBV5-1	TRBJ2-3	-	17	TGCGCCAGCAGCATGACCCTTGGACAGTCTAGCACAGATACGCAGTATTTT	CASSMTLGQSSTDTQYF
TRBD1	TRBV4-2	TRBJ2-1	-	17	TGTGCCAGCAACCAAGCCCCACCGGGACAGGGTATAGATGAGCAGTTCTTC	CASNQAPPGQGIDEQFF
TRBD1	TRBV7-8	TRBJ2-7	-	14	TGTGCCAGCAGTGCCGGGACAGGGGGAGACGAGCAGTACTTC	CASSAGTGGDEQYF
TRBD1	TRBV29-1	TRBJ1-4	few	14	TGCAGCGTTTTAAGGAGGGGGCCTTATGAAAAACTGTTTTTT	CSVLRRGPYEKLFF
-	TRBV10-3	TRBJ2-5	-	13	TGTGCCATCAGCCAGGACGCGGGGGAGACCCAGTACTTC	CAISQDAGETQYF
-	TRBV28	TRBJ2-7	-	15	TGTGCCAGCAGTTTTGGGGGTTACGTTGGGGACGAGCAGTACTTC	CASSFGGYVGDEQYF
-	TRBV6-6	TRBJ1-3	-	17	TGTGCCAGCAGTTACTCACGGGGATCCAGCTCTGGAAACACCATATATTTT	CASSYSRGSSSGNTIYF
-	TRBV7-3	TRBJ2-5	-	12	TGTGCCAGCAGCGAGACTAGTAATGAGCAGTACTTC	CASSETSNEQYF
TRBD1	TRBV30	TRBJ1-2	few	12	TGTGCCTGGGAGACAGGGGCCTATGGCTACACCTTC	CAWETGAYGYTF